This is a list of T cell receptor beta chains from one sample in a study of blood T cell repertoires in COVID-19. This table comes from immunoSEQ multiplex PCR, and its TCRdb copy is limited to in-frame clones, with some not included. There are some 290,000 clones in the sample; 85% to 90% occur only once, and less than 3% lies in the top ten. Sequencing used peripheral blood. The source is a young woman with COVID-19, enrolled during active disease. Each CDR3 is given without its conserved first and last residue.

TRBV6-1	ASREAGLGNTEAF
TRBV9	ASSGGVTGTGNDEQY
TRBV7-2	ASSFRGLASNSPLH
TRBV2	ASSGEGSVRDTEAF
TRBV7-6	ASSLGPGTSESSYEQY
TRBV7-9	ASSSGTSGVYEQY
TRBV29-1	SVVAGGGETQY
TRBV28	ASRTPGLNTGELF
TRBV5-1	ASSLDRGASYEQY
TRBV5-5	ASSLARGGRNTEAF
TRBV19	ASSPGQFYEQY
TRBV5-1	ASSSGQGGAEAF
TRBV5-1	ASSLAGTSGSEEQY
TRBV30	AWSALTGLGGYT
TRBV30	AWRPPGDGNEKLF
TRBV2	ASRGLPRDSSYNSPLH
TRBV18	ASSQGQGGANVLT
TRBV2	ASRTEAIGTQY
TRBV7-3	ASSLERNQPQH
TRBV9	ASSPQQGLGTEAF
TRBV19	ASSSGVRFYEQY
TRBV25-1	ASSESSGERNEQF
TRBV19	ASSMRTGANSPLH
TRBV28	ASSFSQGRQPQH
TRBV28	ASRPGYGYGYT
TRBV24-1	ATSDALKLATGDTQY
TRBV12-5	ASGFTPKAVMNTEAF
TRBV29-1	SVGTGGYSGANVLT
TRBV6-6	ASGLGPNPYEQY
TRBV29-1	SVEGQYHTEAF
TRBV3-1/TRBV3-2	ASRIHRGGKLF